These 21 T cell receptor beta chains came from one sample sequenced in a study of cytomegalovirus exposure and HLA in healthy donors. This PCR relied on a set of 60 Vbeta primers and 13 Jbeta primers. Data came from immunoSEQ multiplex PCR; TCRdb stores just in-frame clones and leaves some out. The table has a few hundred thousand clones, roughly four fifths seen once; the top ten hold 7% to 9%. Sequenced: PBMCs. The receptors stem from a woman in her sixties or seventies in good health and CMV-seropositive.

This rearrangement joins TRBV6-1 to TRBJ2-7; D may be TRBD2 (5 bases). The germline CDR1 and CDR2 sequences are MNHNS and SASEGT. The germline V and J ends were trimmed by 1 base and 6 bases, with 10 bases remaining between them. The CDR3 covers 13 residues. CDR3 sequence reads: CASSEVGSGEQYF. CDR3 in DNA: TGTGCCAGCAGTGAAGTAGGGAGTGGCGAGCAGTACTTC.

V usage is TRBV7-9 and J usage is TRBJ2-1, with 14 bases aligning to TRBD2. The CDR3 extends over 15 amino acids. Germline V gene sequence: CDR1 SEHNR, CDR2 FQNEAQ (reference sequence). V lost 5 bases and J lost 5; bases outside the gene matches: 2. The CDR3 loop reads CASSRGLAGDNEQFF. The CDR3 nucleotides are TGTGCCAGCAGCCGGGGACTAGCGGGAGACAATGAGCAGTTCTTC.

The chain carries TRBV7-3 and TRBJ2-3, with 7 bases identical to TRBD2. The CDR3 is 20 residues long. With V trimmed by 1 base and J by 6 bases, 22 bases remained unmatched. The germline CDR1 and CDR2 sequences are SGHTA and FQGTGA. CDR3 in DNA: TGTGCCAGCAGCTTAAGACCCCTCGGGTTTTGGGGGGGAGCGGGGGATACGCAGTATTTT. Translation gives CASSLRPLGFWGGAGDTQYF. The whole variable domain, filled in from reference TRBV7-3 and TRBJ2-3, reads GAGVSQTPSNKVTEKGKYVELRCDPISGHTALYWYRQSLGQGPEFLIYFQGTGAADDSGLPNDRFFAVRPEGSVSTLKIQRTERGDSAVYLCASSLRPLGFWGGAGDTQYFGPGTRLTVL.

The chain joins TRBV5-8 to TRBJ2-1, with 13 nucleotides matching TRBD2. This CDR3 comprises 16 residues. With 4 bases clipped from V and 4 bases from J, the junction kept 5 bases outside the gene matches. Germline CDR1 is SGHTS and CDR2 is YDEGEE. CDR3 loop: CASSRLGLAGYNEQFF. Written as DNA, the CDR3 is TGTGCCAGCAGCCGGCTGGGACTAGCGGGATACAATGAGCAGTTCTTC.

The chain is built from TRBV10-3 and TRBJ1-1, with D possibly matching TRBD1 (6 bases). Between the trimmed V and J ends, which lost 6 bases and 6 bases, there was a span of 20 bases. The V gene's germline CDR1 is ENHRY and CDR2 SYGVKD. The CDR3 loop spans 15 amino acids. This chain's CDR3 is CAIRRGGHEAPEAFF. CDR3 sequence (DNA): TGTGCCATCAGGAGGGGGGGGCACGAGGCCCCTGAAGCTTTCTTT.

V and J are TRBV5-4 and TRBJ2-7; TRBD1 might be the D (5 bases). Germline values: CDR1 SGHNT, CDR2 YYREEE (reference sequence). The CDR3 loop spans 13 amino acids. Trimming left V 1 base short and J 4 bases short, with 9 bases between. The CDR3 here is CASSLSTDYEQYF. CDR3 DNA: TGTGCCAGCAGCTTGTCGACAGATTACGAGCAGTACTTC.

CDR3 in amino acids: CASSQGQGPGGQETQYF. DNA of the CDR3: TGCGCCAGCAGTCAGGGACAGGGGCCGGGGGGGCAGGAGACCCAGTACTTC. This sequence joins TRBV23-1 and TRBJ2-5, with 10 bases matching TRBD1. TRBV23-1 is an open reading frame whose function is uncertain. The CDR3 consists of 17 residues. With V trimmed by 3 bases and J by 5 bases, 12 bases remained unmatched.

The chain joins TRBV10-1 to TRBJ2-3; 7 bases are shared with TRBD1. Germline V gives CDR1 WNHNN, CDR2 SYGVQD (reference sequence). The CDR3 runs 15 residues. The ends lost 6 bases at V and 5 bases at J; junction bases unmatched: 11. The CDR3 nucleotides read TGCGCCAGCAGCGCCAGGGGGTTGCAGCAAGATACGCAGTATTTT. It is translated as CASSARGLQQDTQYF.

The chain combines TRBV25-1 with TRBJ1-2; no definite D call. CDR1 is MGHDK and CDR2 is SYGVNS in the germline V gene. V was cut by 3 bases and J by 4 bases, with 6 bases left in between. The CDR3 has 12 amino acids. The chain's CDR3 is CASSDPGYGYTF. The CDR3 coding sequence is TGTGCCAGCAGTGACCCCGGCTATGGCTACACCTTC.

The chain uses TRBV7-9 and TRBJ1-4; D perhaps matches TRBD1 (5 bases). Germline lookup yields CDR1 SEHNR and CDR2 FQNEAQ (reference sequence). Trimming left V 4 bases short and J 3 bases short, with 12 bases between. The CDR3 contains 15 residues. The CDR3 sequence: CASSYRGRANEKLFF. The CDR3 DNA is TGTGCCAGCAGCTACCGGGGGAGGGCTAATGAAAAACTGTTTTTT.

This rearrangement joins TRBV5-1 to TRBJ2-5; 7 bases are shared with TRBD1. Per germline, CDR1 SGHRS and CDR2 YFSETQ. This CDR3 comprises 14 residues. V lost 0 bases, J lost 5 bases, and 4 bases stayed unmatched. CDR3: CASSLGARGETQYF. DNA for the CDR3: TGCGCCAGCAGCTTGGGTGCCAGGGGGGAGACCCAGTACTTC.

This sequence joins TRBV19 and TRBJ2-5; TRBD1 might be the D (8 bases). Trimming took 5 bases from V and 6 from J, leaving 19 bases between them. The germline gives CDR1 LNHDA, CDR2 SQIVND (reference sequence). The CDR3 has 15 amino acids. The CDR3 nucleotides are TGTGCCAGTAGTCTCGGACAGGGAGGGGTAAAGACCCAGTACTTC. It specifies CASSLGQGGVKTQYF.

The CDR3 reads CARKKGDPYEQYF. The CDR3 DNA follows: TGTGCCAGAAAAAAGGGGGATCCCTACGAGCAGTACTTC. The chain recombines TRBV19 with TRBJ2-7, with D perhaps TRBD1 (6 bases). V lost 9 bases and J 2 bases, leaving 14 bases between the germline ends. Germline CDR1 and CDR2: LNHDA and SQIVND (reference sequence). The CDR3 sequence is 13 residues long.

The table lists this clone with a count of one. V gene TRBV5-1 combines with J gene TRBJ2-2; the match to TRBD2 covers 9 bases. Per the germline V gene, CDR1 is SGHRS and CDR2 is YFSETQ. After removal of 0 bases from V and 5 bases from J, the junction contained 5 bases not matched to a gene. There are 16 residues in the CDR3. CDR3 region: CASSLVSGSWTGELFF. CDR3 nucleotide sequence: TGCGCCAGCAGCTTGGTTAGCGGGAGTTGGACCGGGGAGCTGTTTTTT.

The CDR3 DNA reads as TGCGCCAGCAGCTGGGGGACTAGCGGGAGTTATGAGCAGTTCTTC. It encodes CASSWGTSGSYEQFF. V is TRBV5-1 and J is TRBJ2-1, with 14 bases identical to TRBD2. CDR3 length: 15 amino acids. Losses at the gene ends were 3 bases for V and 8 bases for J; bases not matched to a gene: 4. Germline V gene data show CDR1 as SGHRS and CDR2 as YFSETQ. Based on the CDR3 plus reference TRBV5-1 and TRBJ2-1, the full variable domain is KAGVTQTPRYLIKTRGQQVTLSCSPISGHRSVSWYQQTPGQGLQFLFEYFSETQRNKGNFPGRFSGRQFSNSRSEMNVSTLELGDSALYLCASSWGTSGSYEQFFGPGTRLTVL.

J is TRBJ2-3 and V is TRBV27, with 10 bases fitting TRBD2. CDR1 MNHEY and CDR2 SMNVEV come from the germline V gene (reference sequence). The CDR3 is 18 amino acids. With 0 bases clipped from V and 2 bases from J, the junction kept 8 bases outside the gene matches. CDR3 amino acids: CASSLSPRTSGNTDTQYF. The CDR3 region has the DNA TGTGCCAGCAGTTTATCCCCAAGGACTAGCGGCAACACAGATACGCAGTATTTT.

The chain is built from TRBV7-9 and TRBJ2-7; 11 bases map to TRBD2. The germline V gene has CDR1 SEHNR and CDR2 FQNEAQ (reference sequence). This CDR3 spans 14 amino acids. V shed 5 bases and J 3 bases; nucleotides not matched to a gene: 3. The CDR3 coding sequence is TGTGCCAGCAGCGCAGGGACTAGCGGCTACGAGCAGTACTTC. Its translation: CASSAGTSGYEQYF.

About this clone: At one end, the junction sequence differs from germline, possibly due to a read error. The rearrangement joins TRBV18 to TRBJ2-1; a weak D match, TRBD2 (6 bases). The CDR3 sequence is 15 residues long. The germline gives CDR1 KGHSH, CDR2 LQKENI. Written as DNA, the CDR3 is TGTGCCAGCTCCCCACCGGAGGGCCGGGTGGATGAGCAGTTCTTC. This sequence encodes CASSPPEGRVDEQFF.

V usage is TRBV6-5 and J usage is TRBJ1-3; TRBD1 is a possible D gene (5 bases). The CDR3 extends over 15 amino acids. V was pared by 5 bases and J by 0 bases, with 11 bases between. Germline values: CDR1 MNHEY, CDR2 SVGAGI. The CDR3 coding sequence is TGTGCCAGCAGTGTCGACAGCCACTCTGGAAACACCATATATTTT. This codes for CASSVDSHSGNTIYF.

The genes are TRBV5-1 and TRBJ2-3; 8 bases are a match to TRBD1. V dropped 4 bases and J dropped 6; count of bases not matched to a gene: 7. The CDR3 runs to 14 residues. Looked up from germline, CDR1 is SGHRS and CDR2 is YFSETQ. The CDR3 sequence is CASSDRTGLDTQYF. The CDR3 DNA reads TGCGCCAGCAGCGATCGGACAGGGCTGGATACGCAGTATTTT. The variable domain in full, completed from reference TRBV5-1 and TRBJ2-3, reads KAGVTQTPRYLIKTRGQQVTLSCSPISGHRSVSWYQQTPGQGLQFLFEYFSETQRNKGNFPGRFSGRQFSNSRSEMNVSTLELGDSALYLCASSDRTGLDTQYFGPGTRLTVL.

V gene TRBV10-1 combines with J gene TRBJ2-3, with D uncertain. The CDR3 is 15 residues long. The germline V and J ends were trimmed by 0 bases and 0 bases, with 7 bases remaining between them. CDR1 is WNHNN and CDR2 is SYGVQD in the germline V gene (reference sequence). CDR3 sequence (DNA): TGCGCCAGCAGTGAGTCCCCCCAGAGCACAGATACGCAGTATTTT. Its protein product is CASSESPQSTDTQYF.